A single sample is the source of the 25 T cell receptor beta chains below, sequenced in a study of blood T cells in healthy people across ages. Primers used in a second PCR of roughly 6 to 11 cycles were a sample-barcoded 5' primer and a J-beta primer mix. In TCRdb, the 5' RACE reads were re-called with MiXCR into one record per CDR3 protein. The sample lists around 970,000 distinct CDR3 sequences, just over 50% seen once, with 20% to 25% in the top ten. Sequenced: blood. The source is a woman aged 55-70 years in good health.

The chain links TRBV11-2 to TRBJ2-1; TRBD2 matches 11 bases. This CDR3 is 16 amino acids long. The germline V gene has CDR1 SGHAT and CDR2 FQNNGV. The ends lost 5 bases at V and 9 bases at J; junction bases unmatched: 12. CDR3 sequence: CASSHFTSGRGGEQFF. CDR3 nucleotide sequence: TGTGCCAGCAGCCACTTTACTAGCGGGAGAGGCGGTGAGCAGTTCTTC.

This clonotype has just a few counts. The CDR3 nucleotides are TGCGCCAGCAGCATACAGGGGGGGTCGGAGGCCCAGTACTTC. This translates into CASSIQGGSEAQYF. This chain connects TRBV5-1 to TRBJ2-5; tentatively, D is TRBD1 (8 bases). The length of the CDR3 is 14 residues. V lost 4 bases, J lost 9 bases, and 19 bases lay in between. Germline CDR1 SGHRS, CDR2 YFSETQ. Full variable domain (remainder filled in from reference TRBV5-1 and TRBJ2-5): KAGVTQTPRYLIKTRGQQVTLSCSPISGHRSVSWYQQTPGQGLQFLFEYFSETQRNKGNFPGRFSGRQFSNSRSEMNVSTLELGDSALYLCASSIQGGSEAQYFGPGTRLLVL.

The sample holds a few counts of this clonotype. The genes are TRBV6-6 and TRBJ2-7, with TRBD2 identical over 11 bases. Unmatched junction bases numbered 2, after V lost 7 bases and J lost 0 bases. The CDR3 is made up of 14 amino acids. The germline V gene has CDR1 MNHNY and CDR2 SVGAGI (reference sequence). CDR3 DNA sequence: TGTGCCAGCAAAACTAGCGGGAGCTCCTACGAGCAGTACTTC. Translation: CASKTSGSSYEQYF.

This clonotype was detected a few times. V is TRBV4-2 and J is TRBJ1-6; 7 positions match TRBD1. J was trimmed by 7 bases and V by 4 bases; bases with no gene match: 10. The CDR3 contains 16 residues. CDR1 is LGHNA and CDR2 is YNFKEQ in the germline V gene. The CDR3 coding sequence is TGTGCCAGCAGCCGAGATACAGGGGCGAGGAATTCACCCCTCCACTTT. It codes for CASSRDTGARNSPLHF.

The genes are TRBV20-1 and TRBJ1-5, with TRBD1 matching over 9 bases. This CDR3 region has 16 residues. V shed 4 bases, J shed 2 bases, and the junction held 9 bases outside the gene matches. Germline CDR1 reads DFQATT; CDR2 reads SNEGSKA (reference sequence). The CDR3 sequence is CSATLARTGGNQPQHF. For the CDR3, the DNA is TGCAGTGCTACCTTGGCCCGGACAGGGGGCAATCAGCCCCAGCATTTT.

This clonotype appeared a few times. The chain carries TRBV4-3 and TRBJ2-7, with unresolved D. From germline, CDR1 is LGHNA and CDR2 YSLEER. The germline V and J ends were trimmed by 1 base and 6 bases, with 13 bases remaining between them. This CDR3 has 14 residues. The CDR3, as DNA: TGCGCCAGCAGCCAAGTAAACTCCCCCGGCGAGCAGTACTTC. Protein: CASSQVNSPGEQYF.

This clonotype was picked up one time. The V gene is TRBV4-2, the J gene TRBJ2-4, with 9 bases aligning to TRBD2. Per the germline V gene, CDR1 is LGHNA and CDR2 is YNFKEQ. The CDR3 has 20 residues. The V and J ends lost 2 bases and 0 bases, in that order; junction bases with no gene match: 14. The CDR3, as DNA: TGTGCCAGCAGCCAACAGGGGCTAGCGGGACCCGCCTTAGCCAAAAACATTCAGTACTTC. Protein product: CASSQQGLAGPALAKNIQYF.

V usage is TRBV20-1 and J usage is TRBJ2-1; 11 bases are shared with TRBD2. Trimming at V came to 3 bases and at J to 4 bases, leaving 8 bases not matched to a gene. CDR1 is DFQATT and CDR2 is SNEGSKA in the germline V gene (reference sequence). The CDR3 contains 16 residues. The CDR3 reads CSARLLAGAQYNEQFF. The CDR3 bases are TGCAGTGCTAGGTTACTAGCGGGAGCCCAATACAATGAGCAGTTCTTC.

The gene calls are TRBV20-1 and TRBJ2-1; the match to TRBD2 covers 8 bases. The V and J ends lost 6 bases and 7 bases, in that order; junction bases with no gene match: 11. Germline V gene data show CDR1 as DFQATT and CDR2 as SNEGSKA (reference sequence). CDR3 length: 14 amino acids. DNA of the CDR3: TGCAGTGCAAAGGGACGAGCGGGAGTTAATGAGCAGTTCTTC. Its protein product is CSAKGRAGVNEQFF.

V gene TRBV9 combines with J gene TRBJ2-5; 8 nucleotides agree with TRBD2. Near its end, the DNA agrees better with TRBJ2-7, so the J call may be wrong. The CDR3 spans 17 residues. CDR1 is SGDLS and CDR2 is YYNGEE in the germline V gene. The CDR3 loop reads CASSVGGGTAARYEQYF. As DNA, the CDR3 is TGTGCCAGCAGCGTAGGCGGGGGGACCGCGGCCCGTTACGAGCAGTACTTC.

The chain joins TRBV4-3 to TRBJ1-5; tentative D call: TRBD1 (6 bases). The CDR3 consists of 15 residues. The germline V gene encodes CDR1 LGHNA and CDR2 YSLEER. Trimming stripped 5 bases from V and 9 bases from J, with 20 bases between. CDR3 sequence: CASSARVQGKGPQHF. In DNA form, the CDR3 reads TGCGCCAGCAGCGCACGAGTACAGGGTAAGGGGCCCCAGCATTTT.

The chain carries TRBV28 and TRBJ2-7; D not resolved. CDR3 size: 14 residues. Germline-derived CDR1 and CDR2 are MDHEN and SYDVKM. V lost 6 bases, J lost 2 bases, and 14 bases lay in between. CDR3 in DNA: TGTGCCAGCAGGCGCGACTTAGTAACCTACGAGCAGTACTTC. Residues: CASRRDLVTYEQYF.

This sequence joins TRBV29-1 and TRBJ2-3, with 9 bases fitting TRBD2. V shed 2 bases and J 6 bases; nucleotides not matched to a gene: 6. This CDR3 has 14 amino acids. The germline V gene has CDR1 SQVTM and CDR2 ANQGSEA. The CDR3 spells CSVELAGSRDTQYF. The CDR3 DNA is TGCAGCGTTGAACTAGCGGGAAGCCGGGATACGCAGTATTTT.

This clonotype occurred a few times. The CDR3 here is CAWSTIRNSPLHF. The CDR3, as DNA: TGTGCCTGGAGTACCATTAGGAATTCACCCCTCCACTTT. The chain recombines TRBV30 with TRBJ1-6; D uncertain. CDR1 GTSNPN and CDR2 SVGIG come from the germline V gene (reference sequence). V was shortened by 2 bases and J by 7 bases, with 9 bases between the two germline ends. This CDR3 is built from 13 residues. Together with reference TRBV30 and TRBJ1-6, the CDR3 gives the full variable domain: SQTIHQWPATLVQPVGSPLSLECTVEGTSNPNLYWYRQAAGRGLQLLFYSVGIGQISSEVPQNLSASRPQDRQFILSSKKLLLSDSGFYLCAWSTIRNSPLHFGNGTRLTVT.

This clonotype was detected only a few times. The J gene is TRBJ2-7, the V gene TRBV20-1, with unresolved D. Per the germline V gene, CDR1 is DFQATT and CDR2 is SNEGSKA (reference sequence). The CDR3 length is 15 residues. V lost 0 bases to trimming and J lost 0 bases, with 12 bases between them. The CDR3, as DNA: TGCAGTGCTAGAGATATCCGGACGGCCTCCTACGAGCAGTACTTC. Amino acid sequence: CSARDIRTASYEQYF.

Points on this clonotype: The junction does not match germline at one end; this may be a read error. The chain has TRBV5-1 and TRBJ2-7; tentatively, D is TRBD1 or TRBD2 (5 bases each). The germline CDR1 and CDR2 sequences are SGHRS and YFSETQ. The CDR3 consists of 14 residues. The CDR3 spells CVSSIMGVSYEQYF. The CDR3 DNA sequence: TGCGTCAGCAGCATTATGGGGGTAAGCTACGAGCAGTACTTC. Based on the CDR3 plus reference TRBV5-1 and TRBJ2-7, the full variable domain is KAGVTQTPRYLIKTRGQQVTLSCSPISGHRSVSWYQQTPGQGLQFLFEYFSETQRNKGNFPGRFSGRQFSNSRSEMNVSTLELGDSALYLCVSSIMGVSYEQYFGPGTRLTVT.

V and J are TRBV28 and TRBJ2-7; D is unclear. CDR3 length: 13 amino acids. Germline loops: CDR1 MDHEN, CDR2 SYDVKM. V was cut by 5 bases and J by 3 bases, with 11 bases left in between. In DNA form, the CDR3 reads TGTGCCAGCAGTGACTCCAGGAACTACGAGCAGTACTTC. Amino acids: CASSDSRNYEQYF.

This clonotype was detected a few times. This rearrangement joins TRBV29-1 to TRBJ2-1, with D perhaps matching TRBD1 or TRBD2 (5 bases each). Germline V gene sequence: CDR1 SQVTM, CDR2 ANQGSEA. Trimming stripped 0 bases from V and 13 bases from J, with 10 bases between. The CDR3 sequence is 11 residues long. The CDR3 nucleotides read TGCAGCGTTGAAGAGGGGCGGGTACAGTTCTTC. Translation gives CSVEEGRVQFF.

The V call is TRBV27, the J call TRBJ2-3, with 9 positions matching TRBD1. CDR3 length: 16 amino acids. Trimming cost V 6 bases and J 4 bases; bases outside gene matches: 11. The germline gives CDR1 MNHEY, CDR2 SMNVEV (reference sequence). The CDR3 bases are TGTGCCAGCAGCACCCCGACAGGGGGAATGGCAGATACGCAGTATTTT. Amino acid sequence: CASSTPTGGMADTQYF.

A few counts support this clonotype. The chain recombines TRBV7-6 with TRBJ2-7; D not resolved. The CDR3 loop spans 14 amino acids. Germline lookup yields CDR1 SGHVS and CDR2 FNYEAQ. V lost 4 bases to trimming and J lost 1 base, with 11 bases between them. The CDR3 nucleotides read TGTGCCAGCAGCTCTAGGAAGGGATCCTACGAGCAGTACTTC. It specifies CASSSRKGSYEQYF.

CDR3 in amino acids: CASRPQVVVTTDTQYF. In DNA, the CDR3 is TGTGCCAGCAGGCCCCAGGTGGTTGTAACCACAGATACGCAGTATTTT. The chain couples TRBV2 to TRBJ2-3; D is ambiguous. The ends were cut back, 6 bases at V and 2 bases at J, with 18 bases in the middle. Germline V gives CDR1 SNHLY, CDR2 FYNNEI. The CDR3 sequence is 16 residues long. The full variable domain, its missing parts supplied by reference TRBV2 and TRBJ2-3, is EPEVTQTPSHQVTQMGQEVILRCVPISNHLYFYWYRQILGQKVEFLVSFYNNEISEKSEIFDDQFSVERPDGSNFTLKIRSTKLEDSAMYFCASRPQVVVTTDTQYFGPGTRLTVL.

The chain is built from TRBV2 and TRBJ1-4; weak D call: TRBD1 (5 bases). In germline, CDR1 is SNHLY, CDR2 FYNNEI. This CDR3 region has 14 residues. Trimming removed 6 bases at V and 0 bases at J, with 8 bases between. The CDR3 coding sequence is TGTGCCAGCAGATACAGGACAACTAATGAAAAACTGTTTTTT. Translating it yields CASRYRTTNEKLFF.

This clonotype has more than one count but fewer than ten. The J gene is TRBJ1-6, the V gene TRBV5-1; 7 bases map to TRBD1. The CDR3 contains 14 residues. Germline CDR1 reads SGHRS; CDR2 reads YFSETQ. The ends lost 2 bases at V and 7 bases at J; junction bases unmatched: 3. DNA for the CDR3: TGCGCCAGCAGCTTTGAAGGGGGCAATTCACCCCTCCACTTT. It codes for CASSFEGGNSPLHF.

This clonotype was observed a handful of times. This chain joins TRBV4-3 and TRBJ2-7; D is perhaps TRBD2 (5 bases). Between the trimmed V and J ends, which lost 1 base and 1 base, there was a span of 20 bases. This CDR3 comprises 18 residues. In germline, CDR1 is LGHNA, CDR2 YSLEER. CDR3 protein: CASSQGVSGAVDSYEQYF. The CDR3 bases are TGCGCCAGCAGCCAAGGAGTCTCTGGAGCGGTTGATTCCTACGAGCAGTACTTC.

V is TRBV4-3 and J is TRBJ2-1; D possibly corresponds to TRBD2 (5 bases). The germline V gene encodes CDR1 LGHNA and CDR2 YSLEER. Trimming shortened V by 1 base and J by 6 bases, and 19 bases separated the two germline ends. The CDR3 consists of 17 residues. In DNA form, the CDR3 reads TGCGCCAGCAGCCAAGCGGGTACGGCCGGGAAGTCCAATGAGCAGTTCTTC. Translated, it gives CASSQAGTAGKSNEQFF.